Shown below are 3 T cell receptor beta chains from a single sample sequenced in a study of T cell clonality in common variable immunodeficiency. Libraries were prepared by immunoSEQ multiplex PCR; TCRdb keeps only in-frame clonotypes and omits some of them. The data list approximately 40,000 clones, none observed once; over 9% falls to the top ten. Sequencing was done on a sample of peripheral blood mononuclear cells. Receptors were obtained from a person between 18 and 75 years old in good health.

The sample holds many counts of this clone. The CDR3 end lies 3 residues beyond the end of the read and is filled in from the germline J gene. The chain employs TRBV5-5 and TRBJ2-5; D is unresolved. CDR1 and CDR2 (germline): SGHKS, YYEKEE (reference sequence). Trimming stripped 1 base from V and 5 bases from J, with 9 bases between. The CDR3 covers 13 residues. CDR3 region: CASSLLFGETQYF. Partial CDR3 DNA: TGTGCCAGCAGCTTGCTCTTCGGGGAGACC.

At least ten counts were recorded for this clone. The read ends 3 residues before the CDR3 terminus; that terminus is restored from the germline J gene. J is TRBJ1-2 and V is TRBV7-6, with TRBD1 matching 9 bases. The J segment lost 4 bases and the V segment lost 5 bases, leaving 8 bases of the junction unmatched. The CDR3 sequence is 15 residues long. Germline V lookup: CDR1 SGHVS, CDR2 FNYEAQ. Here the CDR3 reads CASSPGDRDLYGYTF. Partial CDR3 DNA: TGTGCCAGCAGCCCAGGGGACAGGGACCTCTATGGC.

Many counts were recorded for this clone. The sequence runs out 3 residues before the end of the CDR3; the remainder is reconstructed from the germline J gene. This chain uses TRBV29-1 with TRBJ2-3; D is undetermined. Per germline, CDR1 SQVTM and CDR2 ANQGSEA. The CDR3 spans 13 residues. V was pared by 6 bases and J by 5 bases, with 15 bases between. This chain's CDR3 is CSVQNDSGDTQYF. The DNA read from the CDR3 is TGCAGCGTCCAGAATGACTCCGGAGATACG.